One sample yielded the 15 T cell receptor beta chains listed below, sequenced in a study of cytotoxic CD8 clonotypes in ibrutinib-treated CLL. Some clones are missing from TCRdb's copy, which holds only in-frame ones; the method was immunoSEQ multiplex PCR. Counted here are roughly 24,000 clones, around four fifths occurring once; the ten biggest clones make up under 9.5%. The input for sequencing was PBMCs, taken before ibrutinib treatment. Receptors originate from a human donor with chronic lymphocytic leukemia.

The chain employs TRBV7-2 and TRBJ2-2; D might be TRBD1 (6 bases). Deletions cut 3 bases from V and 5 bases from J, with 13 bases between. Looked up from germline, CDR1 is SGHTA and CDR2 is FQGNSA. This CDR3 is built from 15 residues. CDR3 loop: CASSFPQGRTGELFF. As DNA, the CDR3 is TGTGCCAGCAGCTTCCCTCAGGGGCGAACCGGGGAGCTGTTTTTT.

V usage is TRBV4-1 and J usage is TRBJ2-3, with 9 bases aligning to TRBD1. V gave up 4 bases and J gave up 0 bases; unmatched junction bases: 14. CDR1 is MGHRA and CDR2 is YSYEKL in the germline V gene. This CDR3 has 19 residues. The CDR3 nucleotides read TGCGCCAGCAGCCGGGAGGGACAGGGATTGGACCTTAGCACAGATACGCAGTATTTT. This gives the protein CASSREGQGLDLSTDTQYF.

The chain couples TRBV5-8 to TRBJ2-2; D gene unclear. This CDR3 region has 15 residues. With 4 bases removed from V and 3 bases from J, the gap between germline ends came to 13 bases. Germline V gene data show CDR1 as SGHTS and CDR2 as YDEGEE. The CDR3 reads CASSSTYGYTGELFF. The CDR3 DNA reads TGTGCCAGCAGCAGTACCTACGGTTACACCGGGGAGCTGTTTTTT.

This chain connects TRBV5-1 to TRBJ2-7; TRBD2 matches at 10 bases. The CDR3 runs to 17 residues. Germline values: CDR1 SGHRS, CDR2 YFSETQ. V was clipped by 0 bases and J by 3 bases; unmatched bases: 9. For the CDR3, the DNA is TGCGCCAGCAGCTTGGGCCAATCAGCGGGAGGGCTCTACGAGCAGTACTTC. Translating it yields CASSLGQSAGGLYEQYF.

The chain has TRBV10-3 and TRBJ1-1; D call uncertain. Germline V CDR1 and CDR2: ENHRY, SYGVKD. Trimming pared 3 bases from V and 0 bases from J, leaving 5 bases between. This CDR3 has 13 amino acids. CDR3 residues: CAISDHVNTEAFF. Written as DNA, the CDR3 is TGTGCCATCAGTGATCACGTGAACACTGAAGCTTTCTTT.

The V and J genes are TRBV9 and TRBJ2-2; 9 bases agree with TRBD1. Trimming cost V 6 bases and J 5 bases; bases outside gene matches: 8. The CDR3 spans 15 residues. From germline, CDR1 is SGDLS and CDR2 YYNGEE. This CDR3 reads CASTPGQGGTGELFF. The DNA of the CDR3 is TGTGCCAGCACCCCGGGACAGGGAGGGACCGGGGAGCTGTTTTTT.

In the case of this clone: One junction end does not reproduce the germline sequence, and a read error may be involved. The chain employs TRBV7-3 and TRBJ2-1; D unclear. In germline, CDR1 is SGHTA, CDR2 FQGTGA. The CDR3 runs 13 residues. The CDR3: CASSGSSNNEQFF. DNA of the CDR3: TGTGCCAGCAGCGGATCCTCCAACAATGAGCAGTTCTTC. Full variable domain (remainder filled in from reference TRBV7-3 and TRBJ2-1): GAGVSQTPSNKVTEKGKYVELRCDPISGHTALYWYRQSLGQGPEFLIYFQGTGAADDSGLPNDRFFAVRPEGSVSTLKIQRTERGDSAVYLCASSGSSNNEQFFGPGTRLTVL.

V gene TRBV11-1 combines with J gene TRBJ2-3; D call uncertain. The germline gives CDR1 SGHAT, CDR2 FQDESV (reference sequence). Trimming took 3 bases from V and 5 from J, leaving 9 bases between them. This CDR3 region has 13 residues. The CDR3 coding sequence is TGTGCCAGCAGCTTGGCTATTCTAGATACGCAGTATTTT. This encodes CASSLAILDTQYF.

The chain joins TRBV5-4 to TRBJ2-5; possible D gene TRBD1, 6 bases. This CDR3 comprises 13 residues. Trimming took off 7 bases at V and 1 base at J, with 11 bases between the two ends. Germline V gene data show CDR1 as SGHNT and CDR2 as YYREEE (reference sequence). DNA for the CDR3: TGTGCCAGCGAAAACAGGGCCCAAGAGACCCAGTACTTC. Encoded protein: CASENRAQETQYF.

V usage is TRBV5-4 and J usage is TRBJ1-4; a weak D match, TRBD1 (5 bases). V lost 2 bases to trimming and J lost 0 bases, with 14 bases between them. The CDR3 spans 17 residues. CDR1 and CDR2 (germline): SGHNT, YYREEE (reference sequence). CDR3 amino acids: CASSFWQGPATNEKLFF. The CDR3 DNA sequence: TGTGCCAGCAGCTTCTGGCAGGGTCCTGCAACTAATGAAAAACTGTTTTTT.

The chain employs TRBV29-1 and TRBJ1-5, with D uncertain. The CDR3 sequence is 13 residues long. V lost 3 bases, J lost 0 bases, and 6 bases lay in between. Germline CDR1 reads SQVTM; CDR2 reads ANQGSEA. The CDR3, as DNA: TGCAGCGTTGAGACCGATAGCAATCAGCCCCAGCATTTT. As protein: CSVETDSNQPQHF. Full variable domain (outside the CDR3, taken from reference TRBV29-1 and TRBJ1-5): SAVISQKPSRDICQRGTSLTIQCQVDSQVTMMFWYRQQPGQSLTLIATANQGSEATYESGFVIDKFPISRPNLTFSTLTVSNMSPEDSSIYLCSVETDSNQPQHFGDGTRLSIL.

In DNA form, the CDR3 reads TGTGCCAGCAGCGTTACAGGGGGCCGCACTGAAGCTTTCTTT. Residues: CASSVTGGRTEAFF. The chain combines TRBV7-9 with TRBJ1-1, with 9 bases that match TRBD1. V dropped 5 bases and J dropped 4; count of bases not matched to a gene: 5. Germline CDR1 is SEHNR and CDR2 is FQNEAQ (reference sequence). The CDR3 is 14 residues long.

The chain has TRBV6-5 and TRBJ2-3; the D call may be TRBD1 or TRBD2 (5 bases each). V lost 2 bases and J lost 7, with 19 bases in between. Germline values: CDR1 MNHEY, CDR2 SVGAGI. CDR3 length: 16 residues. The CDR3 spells CASSYRVRGQRNTQYF. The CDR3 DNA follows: TGTGCCAGCAGTTACCGCGTGAGGGGTCAAAGGAATACGCAGTATTTT.

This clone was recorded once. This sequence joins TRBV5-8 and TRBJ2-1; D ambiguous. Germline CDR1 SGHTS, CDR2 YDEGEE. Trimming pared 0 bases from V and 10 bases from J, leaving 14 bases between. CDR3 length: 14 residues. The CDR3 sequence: CASSLGWGTSEQFF. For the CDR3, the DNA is TGTGCCAGCAGCTTGGGGTGGGGTACCTCGGAGCAGTTCTTC.

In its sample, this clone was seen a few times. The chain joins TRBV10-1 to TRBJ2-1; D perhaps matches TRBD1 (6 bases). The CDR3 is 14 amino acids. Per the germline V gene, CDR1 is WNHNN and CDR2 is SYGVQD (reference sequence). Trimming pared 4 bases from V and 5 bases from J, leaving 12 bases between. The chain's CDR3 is CASSALGQHNEQFF. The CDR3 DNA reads TGCGCCAGCAGTGCTCTAGGACAGCACAATGAGCAGTTCTTC.